This passage covers 18 T cell receptor beta chains from one sample sequenced in a study of OX40 agonist ivuxolimab in advanced cancers. Only in-frame clones appear in the TCRdb table, and some are missing; sequencing was by immunoSEQ multiplex PCR. The top ten hold over 9.5% of the sample, which has tens of thousands of clones, about 90% seen once. The material was CD4+ or CD8+ T cells sorted from blood, obtained in a trial of the OX40 agonist ivuxolimab. These receptors were obtained from an adult with an advanced solid tumor such as melanoma, head and neck, liver or kidney cancer.

The V and J genes are TRBV27 and TRBJ2-7; 7 bases are a match to TRBD2. The junction had 6 bases not matched to a gene; V was cut back by 6 bases and J by 4 bases. The CDR3 is made up of 13 amino acids. Looked up from germline, CDR1 is MNHEY and CDR2 is SMNVEV (reference sequence). The CDR3 sequence is CASSTSAGYEQYF. The DNA for the CDR3 is TGTGCCAGCAGCACTAGCGCGGGATACGAGCAGTACTTC.

A few counts support this clone. This CDR3 reads CASSVDRGTEAFF. CDR3 DNA: TGTGCCAGCAGTGTAGACAGGGGCACTGAAGCTTTCTTT. This chain connects TRBV27 to TRBJ1-1; 8 positions match TRBD1. V lost 5 bases to trimming and J lost 4 bases; unmatched junction nucleotides: 3. CDR1 is MNHEY, CDR2 SMNVEV, per germline (reference sequence). The CDR3 has 13 residues.

The chain recombines TRBV9 with TRBJ2-1; D perhaps matches TRBD1 (5 bases). Germline V lookup: CDR1 SGDLS, CDR2 YYNGEE. The V end lost 3 bases, the J end lost 8 bases, and 21 bases lay between the germline ends. This CDR3 comprises 16 residues. CDR3 in DNA: TGTGCCAGCAGCGCACCCCCCGACAGTGTGCCCGATGAGCAGTTCTTC. Its translation: CASSAPPDSVPDEQFF.

This clone showed up just a few times. The chain uses TRBV29-1 and TRBJ2-1, with unresolved D. The germline CDR1 and CDR2 sequences are SQVTM and ANQGSEA. Deletions cut 6 bases from V and 0 bases from J, with 12 bases between. The CDR3 is 14 residues long. The CDR3 DNA sequence: TGCAGCGTCCACAACCCTCACTCCTACAATGAGCAGTTCTTC. This gives the protein CSVHNPHSYNEQFF.

The rearrangement uses TRBV7-8 and TRBJ1-3; D unclear. Trimming cost V 1 base and J 0 bases, with 4 bases left between them. The CDR3 runs 14 residues. Germline V lookup: CDR1 SGHVS, CDR2 FQNEAQ. The CDR3 coding sequence is TGTGCCAGCAGCTTAGTAGGCTCTGGAAACACCATATATTTT. It yields the protein CASSLVGSGNTIYF.

The CDR3: CASKEGGWGNQPQHF. In nucleotides, the CDR3 is TGTGCCAGCAAGGAGGGGGGGTGGGGCAATCAGCCCCAGCATTTT. The chain recombines TRBV27 with TRBJ1-5; D may be TRBD1 (6 bases). V was shortened by 7 bases and J by 2 bases, with 15 bases between the two germline ends. This CDR3 is built from 15 residues. Germline CDR1 MNHEY, CDR2 SMNVEV (reference sequence).

The chain uses TRBV20-1 and TRBJ2-5; D not certain. The CDR3 contains 11 residues. From germline, CDR1 is DFQATT and CDR2 SNEGSKA (reference sequence). Trimming removed 6 bases from V and 5 bases from J, with 10 bases in between. The CDR3 DNA reads TGCAGTGCCCTTTTTGTGGAGACCCAGTACTTC. Encoded protein: CSALFVETQYF.

The chain is built from TRBV6-5 and TRBJ1-2, with D possibly TRBD1 on 6 matching bases. The CDR3 is 14 residues long. Germline V gene data show CDR1 as MNHEY and CDR2 as SVGAGI. The V gene lost 5 bases and the J gene lost 8 bases, with 18 bases spanning the gap. CDR3 residues: CASSDTGWFSGYTF. CDR3 nucleotide sequence: TGTGCCAGCAGTGACACAGGGTGGTTTTCAGGCTACACCTTC.

The rearrangement links TRBV29-1 to TRBJ2-2; 12 bases are shared with TRBD1. Germline CDR1 is SQVTM and CDR2 is ANQGSEA. V lost 5 bases and J lost 7; bases outside the gene matches: 5. CDR3 length: 14 residues. The CDR3 region has the DNA TGCAGCGTTCTGGGACAGGGGGCCCTCGGGGAGCTGTTTTTT. Translated: CSVLGQGALGELFF.

This clone was recorded only once. The chain recombines TRBV19 with TRBJ2-1; 8 bases match TRBD1. V lost 1 base to trimming and J lost 4 bases; unmatched junction nucleotides: 3. The germline V gene encodes CDR1 LNHDA and CDR2 SQIVND (reference sequence). The CDR3 covers 15 residues. CDR3 residues: CASSIGDRGYNEQFF. CDR3 DNA: TGTGCCAGTAGTATAGGAGACAGGGGATACAATGAGCAGTTCTTC.

This chain joins TRBV4-1 and TRBJ2-5; 7 bases match TRBD2. The V segment lost 1 base and the J segment 5 bases; nucleotides outside the gene matches: 4. Germline CDR1 is MGHRA and CDR2 is YSYEKL. The CDR3 spans 14 residues. CDR3 coding DNA: TGCGCCAGCAGCCAAGGACCAGCGGGGGAGACCCAGTACTTC. This encodes CASSQGPAGETQYF.

This clone turned up a few times. CDR3: CASSLAASRDTQYF. CDR3 sequence (DNA): TGCGCCAGCAGCTTGGCAGCTTCTCGAGATACGCAGTATTTT. This chain joins TRBV5-1 and TRBJ2-3; D is undetermined. With 0 bases removed from V and 5 bases from J, the gap between germline ends came to 10 bases. Germline V gene sequence: CDR1 SGHRS, CDR2 YFSETQ. The CDR3 is 14 residues long.

The chain carries TRBV27 and TRBJ1-4; no clear D. The germline V gene has CDR1 MNHEY and CDR2 SMNVEV (reference sequence). Deletions cut 9 bases from V and 10 bases from J, with 12 bases between. This CDR3 is 11 amino acids long. The CDR3 loop is CARPFLGKLFF. The CDR3 DNA sequence: TGTGCCAGACCCTTTCTAGGAAAACTGTTTTTT.

The chain recombines TRBV27 with TRBJ1-5; TRBD1 might be the D (5 bases). The CDR3 has 14 residues. Germline V lookup: CDR1 MNHEY, CDR2 SMNVEV (reference sequence). Deletions cut 5 bases from V and 0 bases from J, with 8 bases between. The CDR3 region is CASSEGISNQPQHF. As DNA, the CDR3 is TGTGCCAGCAGTGAGGGGATTAGCAATCAGCCCCAGCATTTT.

This clone was counted a few times. The rearrangement uses TRBV14 and TRBJ2-7; perhaps TRBD2 as D (5 bases). CDR1 and CDR2 (germline): SGHDN, FVKESK. This CDR3 is 13 amino acids long. Trimming left V 0 bases short and J 6 bases short, with 9 bases between. In nucleotides, the CDR3 is TGTGCCAGCAGCCAAGATCCGGGGATCGAGCAGTACTTC. Protein: CASSQDPGIEQYF.

The chain has TRBV19 and TRBJ2-1, with 10 bases matching TRBD2. With 7 bases clipped from V and 6 bases from J, the junction kept 9 bases outside the gene matches. This CDR3 contains 15 residues. CDR1 is LNHDA and CDR2 is SQIVND in the germline V gene (reference sequence). CDR3 sequence: CASTPLLAGANEQFF. CDR3 DNA: TGTGCCAGTACCCCCCTCCTAGCGGGAGCCAATGAGCAGTTCTTC. The variable domain in full, with the rest retrieved from reference TRBV19 and TRBJ2-1, is DGGITQSPKYLFRKEGQNVTLSCEQNLNHDAMYWYRQDPGQGLRLIYYSQIVNDFQKGDIAEGYSVSREKKESFPLTVTSAQKNPTAFYLCASTPLLAGANEQFFGPGTRLTVL.

This clone showed up just a few times. J is TRBJ1-1 and V is TRBV4-1, with 7 bases identical to TRBD1. CDR3 length: 16 amino acids. From germline, CDR1 is MGHRA and CDR2 YSYEKL. J was trimmed by 1 base and V by 4 bases; bases with no gene match: 9. This CDR3 reads CASSPRTGAKNTEAFF. In DNA form, the CDR3 reads TGCGCCAGCAGCCCGCGAACAGGGGCGAAGAACACTGAAGCTTTCTTT.

The chain carries TRBV29-1 and TRBJ2-2; D remains ambiguous. V lost 5 bases to trimming and J lost 7 bases, with 11 bases between them. There are 12 residues in the CDR3. CDR1 is SQVTM and CDR2 is ANQGSEA in the germline V gene. CDR3 in amino acids: CSVPQTGGELFF. DNA for the CDR3: TGCAGCGTTCCCCAGACCGGCGGGGAGCTGTTTTTT.